Presented here are 2 T cell receptor beta chains from one specimen sequenced in a study of T cells in Graves' hyperthyroidism and ophthalmopathy. TCR beta CDR3 regions were amplified from RNA transcripts. Carried out on the TCR CDR3, a first-round RT-PCR used the HTBI primer set. TCRdb re-called the multiplex PCR reads with MiXCR, one entry per CDR3 protein. Of 380,000 or so distinct CDR3 sequences listed, around 13% are singletons. The sequencing input was blood. The receptors shown here come from a woman in her twenties or thirties with Graves' hyperthyroidism.

The chain employs TRBV20-1 and TRBJ2-2; D possibly matches TRBD1 or TRBD2 (5 bases each). Germline lookup yields CDR1 DFQATT and CDR2 SNEGSKA (reference sequence). This CDR3 contains 14 residues. Trimming cost V 7 bases and J 6 bases, with 18 bases left between them. The chain's CDR3 is CSGSGPRNAGELFF. The CDR3 coding sequence is TGCAGTGGTTCGGGGCCGAGGAATGCCGGGGAGCTGTTTTTT.

This clonotype was seen only a few times. This chain links TRBV29-1 with TRBJ2-1; tentative D call: TRBD2 (5 bases). This CDR3 has 13 amino acids. The V gene's germline CDR1 is SQVTM and CDR2 ANQGSEA. This CDR3 reads CSASSLSYNEQFF. The DNA for the CDR3 is TGCTCCGCTAGCTCACTCTCCTACAATGAGCAGTTCTTC.